The subject of this entry is one T cell receptor beta chain. Using immunoSEQ multiplex PCR, the repertoire was profiled, and TCRdb retains in-frame clones only, with some absent. This table has around 190,000 clones, approximately 86% appearing once. Assignments of participants to cohorts depended upon their own reported clinical history. The V end lost 3 bases, the J end lost 5 bases, and 9 bases lay between the germline ends. Per the germline V gene, CDR1 is SGHRS and CDR2 is YFSETQ. This CDR3 region has 13 residues. The data originate from a study of blood T cell repertoires in COVID-19. Study-wide background: Samples came from the United States, Italy and Spain, spanning acute and convalescent COVID-19. From T cells, B-cell-depleted T cells, or PBMCs came the material, which was cDNA or gDNA.

The V gene is TRBV5-1, the J gene TRBJ2-1; D gene ambiguous. The TCR sequence derives from a man aged 18 to 29 with acute COVID-19. Sequencing input: PBMCs or T cells enriched from blood (not recorded which). CDR3 nucleotides: TGCGCCAGCAGCTCCACAGTCCACAATGAGCAGTTCTTC. This encodes CASSSTVHNEQFF.